These 4 T cell receptor beta chains came from one sample sequenced in a study of somatic mutations in cytotoxic T cells in rheumatoid arthritis. Repertoires were generated with immunoSEQ multiplex PCR, while TCRdb's copy carries only in-frame clones and drops some. The sample lists around 15,000 clones, over 70% occurring once. Sequencing was performed on CD8+ T cells sorted from blood. These receptors originate from an adult with rheumatoid arthritis.

V gene TRBV28 combines with J gene TRBJ2-3, with no clear D. Trimming shortened V by 5 bases and J by 2 bases, and 20 bases separated the two germline ends. From germline, CDR1 is MDHEN and CDR2 SYDVKM. CDR3 size: 17 residues. CDR3 loop: CASSPNQATDSTDTQYF. The CDR3 DNA follows: TGTGCCAGCAGTCCAAATCAGGCTACCGATTCCACAGATACGCAGTATTTT.

This clone appeared a single time. The chain employs TRBV5-6 and TRBJ2-4; maybe TRBD1 (6 bases). V lost 2 bases to trimming and J lost 0 bases, with 15 bases between them. Germline loops: CDR1 SGHDT, CDR2 YYEEEE. The CDR3 has 17 residues. CDR3 sequence (DNA): TGTGCCAGCAGCTTCGACCGGACAGAACTAGCCAAAAACATTCAGTACTTC. It specifies CASSFDRTELAKNIQYF.

The sample holds one count of this clone. The CDR3 protein is CASSLQGVQYGYTF. CDR3 nucleotides: TGTGCCAGCAGTCTACAGGGGGTACAATATGGCTACACCTTC. The gene calls are TRBV6-5 and TRBJ1-2; 8 nucleotides align to TRBD1. Germline CDR1 reads MNHEY; CDR2 reads SVGAGI. This CDR3 is built from 14 residues. The V and J ends lost 5 bases and 5 bases, in that order; junction bases with no gene match: 7.

The chain combines TRBV7-9 with TRBJ1-1; weak D call: TRBD1 (5 bases). Germline lookup yields CDR1 SEHNR and CDR2 FQNEAQ (reference sequence). The CDR3 sequence is 14 residues long. V dropped 1 base and J dropped 2 bases, with 8 bases sitting between them. In DNA, the CDR3 is TGTGCCAGCAGCTTAGGCGGGGGAAACACTGAAGCTTTCTTT. It yields the protein CASSLGGGNTEAFF.